The source of this T cell receptor (beta chain) is a study of cytomegalovirus exposure and HLA in healthy donors. At the level of the study: In terms of ancestry, the Caucasian-associated cluster contained about 80% of the roughly 400 genotyped donors. Study-level results: For presence/absence analyses, sequencing depth was assumed to be roughly uniform across donors. Cytomegalovirus-associated TCR beta chains were listed, numbering approximately 150. A later analysis associated 16,951 TCR beta sequences with HLA alleles at a 0.05 false discovery rate.

Comment on this clone: What it binds is not known.

Trimming cost V 7 bases and J 0 bases; bases outside gene matches: 8. The CDR3 extends over 14 amino acids. From germline, CDR1 is GTSNPN and CDR2 SVGIG (reference sequence). PCR was performed using 60 Vbeta and 13 Jbeta primers. Clones were read by immunoSEQ multiplex PCR, and TCRdb kept only the in-frame ones, dropping some. The table lists about 220,000 clones, 82% of them singletons. Sequenced: PBMCs. The chain carries TRBV30 and TRBJ1-2, with 7 bases aligning to TRBD1. The origin of this receptor is a woman between 40 and 50 years old in good health and CMV-seropositive. The CDR3 loop reads CASDKGASNYGYTF. The CDR3 DNA is TGTGCCTCGGATAAGGGGGCATCTAACTATGGCTACACCTTC.